This T cell receptor (beta chain) is from a study of shared clonotypes between healthy human individuals. As for the study in general: CD4 naive and memory got three plates each, CD8 naive two, CD8 memory one.

The study separated CD4+ cells into CD45RA+ naive and CD45RA-negative memory subsets. Evenly divided among several immunoSEQ plates was the genomic DNA of each subset. Tens of thousands of T cell genomes, or roughly 200 ng DNA, went into the sorted-subset replicate PCRs. Here immunoSEQ multiplex PCR was the method, and the copy in TCRdb shows in-frame clones only, minus some. There are under 1,100,000 clones in the sample; around 74% occur only once, and about 1.5% lies in the top ten. Of note for this clone: Other DNA sequences in the same sample also yield this CDR3.

The clonotype originates from a young man in good health. The sequenced material came from memory CD4+ T cells sorted from blood. As to subset: CD45RA-negative fraction.

The CDR3 nucleotides are TGTGCCAGCAGCGTAGATGGCGGGGCCTACAATGAGCAGTTCTTC. Translated: CASSVDGGAYNEQFF. The chain carries TRBV9 and TRBJ2-1, with D possibly matching TRBD2 (6 bases). The CDR3 spans 15 residues. Germline-derived CDR1 and CDR2 are SGDLS and YYNGEE. V lost 0 bases to trimming and J lost 2 bases, with 9 bases between them.